Described below is a single T cell receptor beta chain sequence and its context. Sequencing used immunoSEQ multiplex PCR; TCRdb keeps in-frame clones, though not all of them. The data show over 70,000 clones, with more than 85% seen just once and around 2% held by the top ten. The sample comes from a study of T cell changes during pregnancy in multiple sclerosis. The CDR3 totals 16 residues. The V end lost 3 bases, the J end lost 6 bases, and 17 bases lay between the germline ends. In germline, CDR1 is SEHNR, CDR2 FQNEAQ (reference sequence). The V and J genes are TRBV7-9 and TRBJ2-2; possible D gene TRBD1, 6 bases. This TCR was sampled from a female donor in good health, enrolled as a control in a pregnancy study. The specimen comprised peripheral blood, sampled in the first trimester of pregnancy. The CDR3 region has the DNA TGTGCCAGCAGCTTCGGACAGATCGAATCACCCGGGGAGCTGTTTTTT. Translating it yields CASSFGQIESPGELFF.